Following are 9 T cell receptor beta chains from one sample sequenced in a study of PD-L1 blockade in urothelial cancer (dated by TCRdb to between 2016 and 2019). Receptors were amplified or captured by the immunoSEQ multiplex PCR assay. TCRdb took this table from immuneACCESS and kept in-frame rearrangements with V and J called. Such tables lack part of the clones; where checked against another copy, unresolved V genes explain under half of the gap, and the rest is unexplained. The sample data list approximately 39,000 clones, and roughly 90% of these were observed just once. The ten largest clonotypes hold approximately 1.9% of the sample. The sample here was PBMCs, taken around atezolizumab (anti-PD-L1) treatment. The receptor source for this set is a man aged 60 to 69 with urothelial cancer.

In this sample, this clone turned up a few times. The V and J genes are TRBV6-1 and TRBJ1-2; D possibly corresponds to TRBD1 (6 bases). Trimming stripped 2 bases from V and 5 bases from J, with 15 bases between. The CDR3 runs to 15 residues. Germline V gives CDR1 MNHNS, CDR2 SASEGT. CDR3 in DNA: TGTGCCAGCAGTGAAAACGGCGGGGGCAGTTATGGCTACACCTTC. The encoded protein is CASSENGGGSYGYTF.

The rearrangement joins TRBV5-6 to TRBJ2-3, with D tentatively TRBD2 (6 bases). V lost 1 base, J lost 2 bases, and 14 bases lay in between. Germline V CDR1 and CDR2: SGHDT, YYEEEE. The CDR3 sequence is 16 residues long. For the CDR3, the DNA is TGTGCCAGCAGCTTGAGGCCGGGGGTATACACAGATACGCAGTATTTT. Translation gives CASSLRPGVYTDTQYF.

In its sample, this clone was seen once. The chain links TRBV6-5 to TRBJ1-1, with 10 nucleotides matching TRBD1. The CDR3 runs 14 residues. Trimming took 5 bases from V and 6 from J; bases not matched to a gene: 6. CDR1 is MNHEY, CDR2 SVGAGI, per germline. The CDR3 DNA is TGTGCCAGCAGTCGGGACAGGGGAACCTCTGAAGCTTTCTTT. It specifies CASSRDRGTSEAFF.

V gene TRBV5-6 combines with J gene TRBJ1-2; maybe TRBD1 (5 bases). Trimming left V 1 base short and J 4 bases short, with 8 bases between. The length of the CDR3 is 13 residues. Germline V gene data show CDR1 as SGHDT and CDR2 as YYEEEE. The CDR3 loop is CASSLQGPYGYTF. The CDR3 DNA sequence: TGTGCCAGCAGCTTGCAGGGCCCCTATGGCTACACCTTC.

The rearrangement links TRBV28 to TRBJ2-3; 8 bases map to TRBD1. V gave up 6 bases and J gave up 4 bases; unmatched junction bases: 6. The CDR3 sequence is 14 residues long. Germline-derived CDR1 and CDR2 are MDHEN and SYDVKM. CDR3 loop: CASSLTGAADTQYF. In nucleotides, the CDR3 is TGTGCCAGCAGCCTGACAGGGGCGGCAGATACGCAGTATTTT.

The chain combines TRBV19 with TRBJ2-3; 7 nucleotides line up with TRBD2. Germline V gene lookup returns CDR1 LNHDA and CDR2 SQIVND (reference sequence). CDR3 size: 14 residues. Trimming removed 2 bases from V and 4 bases from J; junction bases left unmatched: 3. CDR3 coding DNA: TGTGCCAGTAGTATACAGCGGGGAGCAGATACGCAGTATTTT. Residues: CASSIQRGADTQYF.

The chain combines TRBV5-1 with TRBJ2-5, with 9 bases lining up with TRBD2. J gave up 5 bases and V 4 bases, and 12 bases lay outside the gene matches. The CDR3 loop spans 16 amino acids. CDR1 is SGHRS, CDR2 YFSETQ, per germline. Here the CDR3 reads CASSLRGGGAGETQYF. CDR3 DNA: TGCGCCAGCAGCCTCCGAGGCGGGGGGGCCGGGGAGACCCAGTACTTC.

J is TRBJ2-1 and V is TRBV7-3; weak D call: TRBD2 (5 bases). Trimming cost V 4 bases and J 8 bases, with 15 bases left between them. The germline V gene has CDR1 SGHTA and CDR2 FQGTGA. This CDR3 spans 14 amino acids. The CDR3 nucleotides are TGTGCCAGCAGCTCCGGCCCTCTCGGGGATGAGCAGTTCTTC. Encoded protein: CASSSGPLGDEQFF.

The chain employs TRBV10-3 and TRBJ2-7; a possible D gene is TRBD2 (7 bases). CDR3 length equals 15 residues. V dropped 2 bases and J dropped 5 bases, with 16 bases sitting between them. From germline, CDR1 is ENHRY and CDR2 SYGVKD. The CDR3 loop reads CAISEPRGPTDEQYF. The CDR3 DNA reads as TGTGCCATCAGTGAGCCGCGGGGGCCTACCGACGAGCAGTACTTC.